The clone carrying this TCR beta chain came up a few times. The antigen remains undetermined. Germline V gene data show CDR1 as SGHNT and CDR2 as YYREEE (reference sequence). This CDR3 comprises 14 residues. With 0 bases removed from V and 5 bases from J, the gap between germline ends came to 11 bases. The data belong to a study of T cell repertoires in cytomegalovirus infection. Study-wide findings and caveats: Summed public TCR beta family frequency identified CMV carriers bearing the relevant HLA.

TCRdb used MiXCR to reprocess the reads, holding one entry per CDR3 protein. The sample includes a few hundred thousand distinct CDR3 sequences, less than 20% of them seen just once. The source of this sequence is a human donor in good health (CMV status not recorded). Some clones in this sample may be carry-over from other donors' samples. The chain is built from TRBV5-4 and TRBJ2-5; possibly TRBD1 for D (5 bases). Source material: PBMCs. CDR3 coding DNA: TGTGCCAGCAGCTTGGCTGGGGCCGCGGAGACCCAGTACTTC. Amino acid sequence: CASSLAGAAETQYF.